This T cell receptor beta chain was observed in a study of response to subunit inactivated influenza vaccine. Findings and limits, study-wide: The study's authors posited that every seasonal influenza vaccination enlists few new T cells.

This clonotype was observed a few times. Its antigen is not known. TCRdb reanalysed the RT-PCR reads using MiXCR and keeps one entry per CDR3 protein. The data show 600,000 to 850,000 distinct CDR3 sequences, less than 15% seen once. Here the sequenced sample was PBMCs from blood, taken 14 to 15 days before vaccination. The sequence was obtained from a man in his fifties who received an inactivated influenza vaccine.

This CDR3 reads CSVGGSRFNEQFF. CDR3 sequence (DNA): TGCAGCGTTGGAGGGTCTCGTTTCAATGAGCAGTTCTTC. The V call is TRBV29-1, the J call TRBJ2-1; the D gene is possibly TRBD2 (5 bases). V was shortened by 4 bases and J by 6 bases, with 13 bases between the two germline ends. This CDR3 region has 13 residues. CDR1 and CDR2 (germline): SQVTM, ANQGSEA.